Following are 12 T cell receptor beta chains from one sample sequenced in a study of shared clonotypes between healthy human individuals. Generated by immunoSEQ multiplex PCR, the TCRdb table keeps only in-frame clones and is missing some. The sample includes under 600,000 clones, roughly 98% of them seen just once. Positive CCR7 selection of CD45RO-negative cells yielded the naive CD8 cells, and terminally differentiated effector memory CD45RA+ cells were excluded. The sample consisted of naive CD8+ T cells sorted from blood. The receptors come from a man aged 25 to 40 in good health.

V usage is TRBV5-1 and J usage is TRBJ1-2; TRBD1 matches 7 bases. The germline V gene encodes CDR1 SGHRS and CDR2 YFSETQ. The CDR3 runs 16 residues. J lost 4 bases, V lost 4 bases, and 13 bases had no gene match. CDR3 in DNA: TGCGCCAGCAGCCGGGACAGCCAAACAGCGTCCTATGGCTACACCTTC. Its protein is CASSRDSQTASYGYTF.

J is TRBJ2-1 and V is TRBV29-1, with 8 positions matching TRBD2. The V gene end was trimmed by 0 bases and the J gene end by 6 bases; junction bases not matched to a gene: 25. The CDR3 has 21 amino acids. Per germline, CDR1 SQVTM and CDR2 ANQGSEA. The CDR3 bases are TGCAGCGTTGAAGATGTTTTGACGGGAGGGCCCGTATGGGTGCGCTCCAATGAGCAGTTCTTC. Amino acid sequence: CSVEDVLTGGPVWVRSNEQFF.

The CDR3 protein is CASSVLAAGSSSTDTQYF. For the CDR3, the DNA is TGTGCCAGCAGCGTCCTTGCGGCGGGGAGCTCTAGCACAGATACGCAGTATTTT. The V call is TRBV9, the J call TRBJ2-3; possibly TRBD2 for D (6 bases). Trimming took off 2 bases at V and 0 bases at J, with 19 bases between the two ends. The CDR3 has 18 residues. The germline V gene has CDR1 SGDLS and CDR2 YYNGEE. The full variable domain, with the rest looked up from reference TRBV9 and TRBJ2-3, is DSGVTQTPKHLITATGQRVTLRCSPRSGDLSVYWYQQSLDQGLQFLIQYYNGEERAKGNILERFSAQQFPDLHSELNLSSLELGDSALYFCASSVLAAGSSSTDTQYFGPGTRLTVL.

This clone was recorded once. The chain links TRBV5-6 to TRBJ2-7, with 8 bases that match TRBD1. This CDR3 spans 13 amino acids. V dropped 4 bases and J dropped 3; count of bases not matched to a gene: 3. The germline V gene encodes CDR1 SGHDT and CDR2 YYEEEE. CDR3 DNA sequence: TGTGCCAGCAGCGGAGGACAGGGCTACGAGCAGTACTTC. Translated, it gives CASSGGQGYEQYF.

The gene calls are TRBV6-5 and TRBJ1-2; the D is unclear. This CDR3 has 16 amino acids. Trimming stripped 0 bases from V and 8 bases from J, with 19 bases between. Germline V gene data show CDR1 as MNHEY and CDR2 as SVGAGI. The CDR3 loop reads CASSYSSATAGGGYTF. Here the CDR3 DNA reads TGTGCCAGCAGTTACTCGAGCGCGACCGCCGGAGGAGGCTACACCTTC.

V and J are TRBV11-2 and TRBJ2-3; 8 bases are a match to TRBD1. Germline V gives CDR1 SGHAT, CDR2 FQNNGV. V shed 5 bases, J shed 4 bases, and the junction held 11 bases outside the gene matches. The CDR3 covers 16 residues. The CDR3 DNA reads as TGTGCCAGCAGCCCCCCGACAGGGGTTGGTCCAGATACGCAGTATTTT. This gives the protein CASSPPTGVGPDTQYF.

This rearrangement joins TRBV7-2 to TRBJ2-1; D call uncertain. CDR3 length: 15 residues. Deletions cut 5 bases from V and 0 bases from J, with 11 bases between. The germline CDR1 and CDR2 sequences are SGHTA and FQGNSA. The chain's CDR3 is CASSPEQSSYNEQFF. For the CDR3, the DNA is TGTGCCAGCAGCCCGGAGCAGAGCTCCTACAATGAGCAGTTCTTC.

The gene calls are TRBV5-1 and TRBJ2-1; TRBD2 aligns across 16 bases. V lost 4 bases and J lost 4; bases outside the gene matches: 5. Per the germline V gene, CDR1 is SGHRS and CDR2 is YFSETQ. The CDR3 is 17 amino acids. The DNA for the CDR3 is TGCGCCAGCAGCCTTGGGACTAGCGGGAGGGGTTACAATGAGCAGTTCTTC. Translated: CASSLGTSGRGYNEQFF.

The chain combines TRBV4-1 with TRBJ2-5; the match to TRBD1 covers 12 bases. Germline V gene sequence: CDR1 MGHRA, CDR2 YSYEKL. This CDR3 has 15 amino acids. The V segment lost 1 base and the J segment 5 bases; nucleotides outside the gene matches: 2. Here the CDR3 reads CASSQGDRGLETQYF. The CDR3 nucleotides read TGCGCCAGCAGCCAAGGGGACAGGGGGCTGGAGACCCAGTACTTC.

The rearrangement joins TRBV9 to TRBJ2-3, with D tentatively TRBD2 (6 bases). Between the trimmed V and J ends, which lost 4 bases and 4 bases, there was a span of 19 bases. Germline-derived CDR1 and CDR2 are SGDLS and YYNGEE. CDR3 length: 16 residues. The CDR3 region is CASSTPKAGKADTQYF. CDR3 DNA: TGTGCCAGCAGCACCCCAAAAGCGGGTAAGGCAGATACGCAGTATTTT.

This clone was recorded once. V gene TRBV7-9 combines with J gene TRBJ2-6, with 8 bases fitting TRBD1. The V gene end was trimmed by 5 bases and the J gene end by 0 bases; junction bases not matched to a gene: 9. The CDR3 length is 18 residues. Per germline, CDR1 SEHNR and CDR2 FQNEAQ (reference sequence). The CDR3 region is CASSPRTGKNSGANVLTF. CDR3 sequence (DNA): TGTGCCAGCAGCCCTAGGACAGGGAAAAACTCTGGGGCCAACGTCCTGACTTTC. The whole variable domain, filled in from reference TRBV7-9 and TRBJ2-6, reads DTGVSQNPRHKITKRGQNVTFRCDPISEHNRLYWYRQTLGQGPEFLTYFQNEAQLEKSRLLSDRFSAERPKGSFSTLEIQRTEQGDSAMYLCASSPRTGKNSGANVLTFGAGSRLTVL.

CDR3 in DNA: TGTGCCAGCAGTGATTGGCCTGAACAAGAGACCCAGTACTTC. Its protein product is CASSDWPEQETQYF. This chain connects TRBV2 to TRBJ2-5; no definite D call. The CDR3 contains 14 residues. CDR1 and CDR2 from the germline V gene are SNHLY and FYNNEI. The V gene lost 3 bases and the J gene lost 2 bases, with 10 bases spanning the gap.